This T cell receptor (beta chain) was profiled in a study of T cell changes during pregnancy in multiple sclerosis. Profiled with immunoSEQ multiplex PCR; TCRdb holds only in-frame clones, not every one. This sample yields tens of thousands of clones, of which approximately 90% are seen a single time; around 0.4% belongs to the top ten. The CDR3 covers 16 residues. V was clipped by 1 base and J by 8 bases, with 15 bases between them. The V gene's germline CDR1 is SEHNR and CDR2 FQNEAQ (reference sequence). The receptor was derived from a female donor with multiple sclerosis, enrolled in a pregnancy study. V is TRBV7-9 and J is TRBJ1-6, with TRBD1 as a possible D gene (6 bases). Here the sequenced sample was CD4+ T cells from peripheral blood mononuclear cells, taken in the second trimester of pregnancy. Here the CDR3 reads CASSLGLGAGDSPLHF. The CDR3 nucleotides are TGTGCCAGCAGCTTAGGTCTTGGGGCAGGGGATTCACCCCTCCACTTT.